The clone carrying this TCR beta chain was counted at least ten times. Its antigen is undetermined. The record originates from a study of post-analysis software for immune sequencing data. The CDR3 consists of 15 residues. V gave up 3 bases and J gave up 5 bases, with 14 bases separating them. The germline gives CDR1 KGHSH, CDR2 LQKENI. The TCR beta cDNA libraries contained unique molecular identifiers. T cells numbering about 0.9 to 11 million yielded cDNA molecules that totaled about 500,000. TCRdb passed the PCR reads through MiXCR, listing each CDR3 protein once. The sample carries about half a million distinct CDR3 sequences, 34% recorded once. Whole-study findings and limits: The study found TRBV5-6, TRBV5-1 and TRBV20-1 among several TRBV segments more frequent in patients than controls. Patients with multiple sclerosis recorded significantly lower normalized Chao1 diversity than controls, the study found.

Specimen: blood. This chain joins TRBV18 and TRBJ2-1; either TRBD1 or TRBD2 may supply D (7 bases each). The sequence was obtained from a girl aged 2 to 17 with multiple sclerosis. CDR3 loop: CASSPQGGLDNEQFF. CDR3 in DNA: TGTGCCAGCTCACCGCAGGGGGGGCTGGACAATGAGCAGTTCTTC.